This T cell receptor beta chain was sequenced in a study of control samples from healthy donors and cancer patients. Trimming left V 4 bases short and J 5 bases short, with 15 bases between. From germline, CDR1 is SGHRS and CDR2 YFSETQ. The CDR3 contains 15 residues. Repertoires were generated with immunoSEQ multiplex PCR, while TCRdb's copy carries only in-frame clones and drops some. The sample lists 40,000 to 50,000 clones, 90% to 95% seen once, with roughly 25% in the top ten. The rearrangement joins TRBV5-1 to TRBJ2-2; tentative D call: TRBD1 (6 bases). The receptor was derived from a man aged 60-69 years in good health. Sequenced input: blood. The CDR3 region is CASSQGTRGTGELFF. The CDR3 nucleotides are TGCGCCAGCAGCCAAGGGACAAGAGGTACCGGGGAGCTGTTTTTT.